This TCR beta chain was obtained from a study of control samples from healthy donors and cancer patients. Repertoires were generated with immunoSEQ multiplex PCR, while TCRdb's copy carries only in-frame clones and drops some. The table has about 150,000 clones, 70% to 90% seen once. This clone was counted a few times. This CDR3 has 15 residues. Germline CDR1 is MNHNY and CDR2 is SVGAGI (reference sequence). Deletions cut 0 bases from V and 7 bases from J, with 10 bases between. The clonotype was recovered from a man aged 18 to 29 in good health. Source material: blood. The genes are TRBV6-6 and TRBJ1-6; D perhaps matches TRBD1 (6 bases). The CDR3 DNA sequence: TGTGCCAGCAGTTACTCGCCAGGGGACAATTCACCCCTCCACTTT. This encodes CASSYSPGDNSPLHF.